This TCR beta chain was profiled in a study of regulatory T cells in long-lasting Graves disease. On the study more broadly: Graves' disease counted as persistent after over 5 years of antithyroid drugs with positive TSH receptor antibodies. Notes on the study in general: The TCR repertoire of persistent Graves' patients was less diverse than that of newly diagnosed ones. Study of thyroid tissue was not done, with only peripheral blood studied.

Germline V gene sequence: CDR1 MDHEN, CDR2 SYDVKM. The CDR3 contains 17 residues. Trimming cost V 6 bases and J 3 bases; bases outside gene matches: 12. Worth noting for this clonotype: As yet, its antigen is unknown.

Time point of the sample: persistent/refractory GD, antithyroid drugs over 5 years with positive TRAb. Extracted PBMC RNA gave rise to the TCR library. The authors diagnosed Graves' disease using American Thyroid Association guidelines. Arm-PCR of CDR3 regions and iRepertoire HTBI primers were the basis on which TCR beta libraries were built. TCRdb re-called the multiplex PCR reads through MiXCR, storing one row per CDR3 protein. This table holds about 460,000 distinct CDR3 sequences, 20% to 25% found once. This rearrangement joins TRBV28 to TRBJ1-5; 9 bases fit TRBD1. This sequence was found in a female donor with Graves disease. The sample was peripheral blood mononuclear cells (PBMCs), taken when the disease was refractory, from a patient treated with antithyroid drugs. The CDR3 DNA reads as TGTGCCAGCAGGGGGACTGCCGGGACAGGGTACAATCAGCCCCAGCATTTT. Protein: CASRGTAGTGYNQPQHF.